The 10 T cell receptor beta chains given below trace back to one sample, sequenced in a study of shared clonotypes between healthy human individuals. The repertoire was sequenced with immunoSEQ multiplex PCR; TCRdb's copy has only in-frame clones and lacks some. The table shows millions of clones, with 85% to 95% occurring only once. Sequencing was performed on naive CD4+ T cells sorted from blood. Regarding subset: CD45RA+ positively selected. All receptors derive from a man aged 18-30 years in good health.

The DNA for the CDR3 is TGTGCCAGCAGTATATACCCAAGCTCTGGAAACACCATATATTTT. Encoded protein: CASSIYPSSGNTIYF. The chain recombines TRBV28 with TRBJ1-3; D remains unclear. This CDR3 has 15 amino acids. V was trimmed by 5 bases and J by 0 bases, leaving 11 bases between them. Germline V gene sequence: CDR1 MDHEN, CDR2 SYDVKM.

The chain carries TRBV6-4 and TRBJ1-2; no reliable D call. V lost 5 bases to trimming and J lost 10 bases, with 17 bases between them. The CDR3 sequence is 13 residues long. Germline V gene sequence: CDR1 MRHNA, CDR2 SNTAGT. CDR3 in amino acids: CASSSRTVRIYTF. CDR3 in DNA: TGTGCCAGCAGTTCCCGGACTGTCCGAATCTACACCTTC.

The chain carries TRBV9 and TRBJ2-7; D perhaps matches TRBD2 (6 bases). CDR3 length: 14 amino acids. Germline V lookup: CDR1 SGDLS, CDR2 YYNGEE. V was clipped by 4 bases and J by 3 bases, with 14 bases between them. The CDR3 bases are TGTGCCAGCAGCCCCCGGACTACCCACTACGAGCAGTACTTC. Protein: CASSPRTTHYEQYF.

This chain connects TRBV7-6 to TRBJ2-3; unclear D gene. Germline V lookup: CDR1 SGHVS, CDR2 FNYEAQ. The CDR3 has 13 amino acids. The V end was cut by 5 bases, the J end by 5 bases, with 11 bases between. For the CDR3, the DNA is TGTGCCAGCAGCCCCTCGGTGGGAGATACGCAGTATTTT. Encoded protein: CASSPSVGDTQYF. Complete variable domain (other parts from reference TRBV7-6 and TRBJ2-3): GAGVSQSPRYKVTKRGQDVALRCDPISGHVSLYWYRQALGQGPEFLTYFNYEAQQDKSGLPNDRFSAERPEGSISTLTIQRTEQRDSAMYRCASSPSVGDTQYFGPGTRLTVL.

This clone has just one count. V and J are TRBV5-4 and TRBJ2-7; 8 positions match TRBD1. The CDR3 contains 15 residues. With V trimmed by 4 bases and J by 4 bases, 10 bases remained unmatched. Germline CDR1 is SGHNT and CDR2 is YYREEE (reference sequence). The CDR3 is CASSLGQGIGYEQYF. As DNA, the CDR3 is TGTGCCAGCAGCCTCGGACAGGGTATAGGATACGAGCAGTACTTC.

The chain is built from TRBV6-5 and TRBJ2-2; D is uncertain. V was clipped by 2 bases and J by 7 bases, with 5 bases between them. CDR1 and CDR2 (germline): MNHEY, SVGAGI. The CDR3 is 12 amino acids. This chain's CDR3 is CASSYRGGELFF. DNA for the CDR3: TGTGCCAGCAGTTACCGCGGCGGGGAGCTGTTTTTT.

This rearrangement joins TRBV25-1 to TRBJ2-7, with TRBD1 matching over 9 bases. The V segment lost 6 bases and the J segment 3 bases; nucleotides outside the gene matches: 0. There are 12 residues in the CDR3. Germline-derived CDR1 and CDR2 are MGHDK and SYGVNS. The CDR3 bases are TGTGCCAGCAGGGGACAGGGCTACGAGCAGTACTTC. This sequence encodes CASRGQGYEQYF.

The chain employs TRBV10-3 and TRBJ2-1; 11 bases align to TRBD2. The J segment lost 4 bases and the V segment lost 10 bases, leaving 12 bases of the junction unmatched. The CDR3 has 16 amino acids. CDR1 is ENHRY, CDR2 SYGVKD, per germline. The CDR3 nucleotides read TGTGCCACCAATAGCGGGAGGGCCTTAGCATACAATGAGCAGTTCTTC. Its translation: CATNSGRALAYNEQFF.

V usage is TRBV4-2 and J usage is TRBJ2-7, with 7 bases identical to TRBD1. The V and J ends lost 0 bases and 1 base, in that order; junction bases with no gene match: 3. Germline V gene data show CDR1 as LGHNA and CDR2 as YNFKEQ. The CDR3 runs 15 residues. CDR3: CASSQDWTGSYEQYF. The CDR3 coding sequence is TGTGCCAGCAGCCAAGATTGGACAGGTTCCTACGAGCAGTACTTC.

The rearrangement uses TRBV27 and TRBJ2-2; the D is unclear. V was pared by 3 bases and J by 6 bases, with 8 bases between. This CDR3 has 13 residues. Germline values: CDR1 MNHEY, CDR2 SMNVEV (reference sequence). As DNA, the CDR3 is TGTGCCAGCAGTTTTCGGTCTTCCGGGGAGCTGTTTTTT. Amino acids: CASSFRSSGELFF.